This T cell receptor beta chain was sequenced during a study of blood T cells in healthy people across ages. Whole-study results and caveats: Estimates of diversity drawn from one million T cells were considered underestimates.

Then a second PCR, running roughly 6 to 11 cycles, was carried out with a sample-barcoded 5' primer and a J-beta primer mix. In TCRdb, the 5' RACE reads were re-called with MiXCR into one record per CDR3 protein. Here the sample spans about 500,000 distinct CDR3 sequences, approximately 25% being singletons. This clonotype was counted a few times. What it binds is not known. The CDR3 covers 13 residues. Germline CDR1 is MDHEN and CDR2 is SYDVKM. V lost 3 bases and J 5 bases, leaving 10 bases between the germline ends. The same data also went into a second study, on T cells of mothers and their children.

The TCR was taken from a boy younger than 18 in good health. Sequencing was carried out using blood. The chain combines TRBV28 with TRBJ1-1, with D hard to call. The CDR3 reads CASSLVTRTEAFF. As DNA, the CDR3 is TGTGCCAGCAGTTTGGTCACGAGAACTGAAGCTTTCTTT.